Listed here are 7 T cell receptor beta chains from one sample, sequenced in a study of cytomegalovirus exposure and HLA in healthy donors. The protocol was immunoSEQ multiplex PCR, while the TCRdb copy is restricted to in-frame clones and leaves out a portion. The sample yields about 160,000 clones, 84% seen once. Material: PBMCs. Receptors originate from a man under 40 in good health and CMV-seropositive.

The CDR3 loop reads CASSATDRGGGDTQYF. CDR3 nucleotide sequence: TGTGCCAGTAGTGCCACCGACCGGGGTGGTGGAGATACGCAGTATTTT. V usage is TRBV19 and J usage is TRBJ2-3, with D possibly being TRBD2 (5 bases). Between the trimmed V and J ends, which lost 5 bases and 5 bases, there was a span of 20 bases. CDR1 and CDR2 (germline): LNHDA, SQIVND (reference sequence). This CDR3 is built from 16 residues.

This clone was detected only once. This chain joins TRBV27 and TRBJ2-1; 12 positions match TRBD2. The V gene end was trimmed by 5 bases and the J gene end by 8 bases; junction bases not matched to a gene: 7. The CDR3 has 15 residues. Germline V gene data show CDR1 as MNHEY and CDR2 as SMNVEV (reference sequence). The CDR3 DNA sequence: TGTGCCAGCAGTCTGACTAGCGGGAGTCGGGATGAGCAGTTCTTC. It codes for CASSLTSGSRDEQFF.

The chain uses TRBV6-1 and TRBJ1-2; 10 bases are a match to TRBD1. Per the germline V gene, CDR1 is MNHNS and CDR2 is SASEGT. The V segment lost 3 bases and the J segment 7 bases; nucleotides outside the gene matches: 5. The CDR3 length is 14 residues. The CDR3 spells CASSDRDRGGGYTF. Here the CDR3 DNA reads TGTGCCAGCAGTGATCGGGACAGGGGTGGTGGCTACACCTTC.

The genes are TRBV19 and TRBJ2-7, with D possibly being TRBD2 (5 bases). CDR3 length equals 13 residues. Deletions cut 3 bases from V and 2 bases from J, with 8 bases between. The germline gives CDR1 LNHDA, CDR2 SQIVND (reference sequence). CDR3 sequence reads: CASSIPGTYEQYF. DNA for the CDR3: TGTGCCAGTAGTATTCCCGGGACCTACGAGCAGTACTTC.

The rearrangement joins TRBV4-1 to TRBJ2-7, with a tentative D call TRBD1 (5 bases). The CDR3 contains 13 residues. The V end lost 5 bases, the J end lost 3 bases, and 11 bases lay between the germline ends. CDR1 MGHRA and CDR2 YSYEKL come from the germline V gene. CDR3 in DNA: TGCGCCAGCAGCGAGCAGGGCCTCTACGAGCAGTACTTC. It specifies CASSEQGLYEQYF.

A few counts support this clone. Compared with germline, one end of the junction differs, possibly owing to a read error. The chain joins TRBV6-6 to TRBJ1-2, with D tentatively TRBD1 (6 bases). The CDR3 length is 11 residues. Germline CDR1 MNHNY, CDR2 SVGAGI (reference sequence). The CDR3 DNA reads TGTGCCAGCAGTCCGACAGGCCCTCCCTTTTTC. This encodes CASSPTGPPFF.

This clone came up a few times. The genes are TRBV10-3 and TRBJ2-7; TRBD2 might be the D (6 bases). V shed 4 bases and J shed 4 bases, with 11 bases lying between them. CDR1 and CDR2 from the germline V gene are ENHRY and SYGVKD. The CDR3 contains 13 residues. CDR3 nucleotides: TGTGCCATCAGTGGCCCGGAGGGGTACGAGCAGTACTTC. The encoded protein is CAISGPEGYEQYF.